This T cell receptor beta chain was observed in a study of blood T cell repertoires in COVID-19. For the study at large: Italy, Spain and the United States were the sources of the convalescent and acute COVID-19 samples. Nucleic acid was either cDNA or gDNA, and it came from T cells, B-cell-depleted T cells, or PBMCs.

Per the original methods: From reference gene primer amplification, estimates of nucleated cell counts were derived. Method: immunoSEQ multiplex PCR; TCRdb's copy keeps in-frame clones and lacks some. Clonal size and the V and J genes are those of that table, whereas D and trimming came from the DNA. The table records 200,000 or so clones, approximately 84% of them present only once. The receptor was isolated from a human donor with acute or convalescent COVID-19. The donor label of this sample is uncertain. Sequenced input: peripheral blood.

The CDR3 DNA reads TGCGCCAGCAGCCAAGATCCTGCGGGCCCCCACTCCTACAATGAGCAGTTCTTC. This sequence encodes CASSQDPAGPHSYNEQFF. This rearrangement joins TRBV4-3 to TRBJ2-1; perhaps TRBD2 as D (5 bases). Trimming shortened V by 0 bases and J by 0 bases, and 15 bases separated the two germline ends. CDR3 length: 18 residues. Germline lookup yields CDR1 LGHNA and CDR2 YSLEER.